What follows are 10 T cell receptor delta chains derived from one specimen sequenced in a study of γδ T cells in repeated Plasmodium falciparum infection. Vgamma9/Vdelta2+ and Vdelta2-negative gammadelta T cells were flow-sorted from PBMC for bulk sequencing. TCRdb redid clone calling on the multiplex PCR reads using CATT. The sample has approximately 93,000 delta-chain clones, approximately 1% seen once. Sample: gamma-delta T cells from blood. The receptor set was obtained from a pool of human donors (malaria-infected and uninfected, not separated).

Note on this clone: The TCRdb record carries a much larger clone's protein, which differs from this DNA's translation at residue 17; a read error is the likely cause, and the protein listed here is the DNA translation. The genes are TRDV1 and TRDJ1, with 10 bases matching TRDD3. As TCRdb names no J gene, one was assigned here on the basis of a DNA match to germline. This CDR3 is built from 20 residues. Germline CDR1 is TSWWSYY and CDR2 is QGS. Germline trimming cut 2 bases from V and 9 bases from J; bases unmatched to any gene: 24. The CDR3: CALGENSCGLLLWGIQELIF. The CDR3 region has the DNA TGTGCTCTTGGGGAAAATTCCTGCGGCCTTCTCCTGTGGGGGATACAGGAACTCATCTTT.

This clone was counted between two and nine times. The TCRdb record carries a much larger clone's protein, which differs from this DNA's translation at residue 3; a read error is the likely cause, and the protein listed here is the DNA translation. The chain has TRDV1 and TRDJ2; TRDD3 matches 7 bases. TCRdb leaves out the J gene; it was filled in here by matching the DNA to germline. CDR3 length: 24 residues. Germline CDR1 reads TSWWSYY; CDR2 reads QGS. CDR3 nucleotide sequence: TGTGCTCGTGGGGACCTCCCCCCTGGCACTAGAGTGGAAAAAATGGGGGACATGACAGCACAACTCTTCTTT. Protein sequence: CARGDLPPGTRVEKMGDMTAQLFF.

In this sample, this clone turned up a few times. A far larger clone is a single base away, which makes a read error likely. The same CDR3 arises from other DNA sequences in this sample as well. V is TRDV1 and J is TRDJ2; 11 bases align to TRDD3. This CDR3 is 19 amino acids long. Germline loops: CDR1 TSWWSYY, CDR2 QGS. CDR3 DNA: TGTGCTCTTGGGGATTATTCCTTCTGGGGGATACCAACTACAGCACAGCTCTTCTTT. It yields the protein CALGDYSFWGIPTTAQLFF.

This clone was seen only a few times. TCRdb's protein for this DNA is that of a much larger clone and differs from the translation at residue 15, likely a read error; the protein shown is the DNA translation. This rearrangement joins TRDV1 to TRDJ1; 7 nucleotides line up with TRDD3. This CDR3 spans 25 amino acids. From germline, CDR1 is TSWWSYY and CDR2 QGS. CDR3 sequence reads: CALGTQGLSPFFWGVTSGYTDKLIF. The CDR3 DNA is TGTGCTCTTGGGACTCAAGGCCTTTCACCTTTTTTCTGGGGGGTAACATCTGGATACACCGATAAACTAATCTTT.

This clone was detected only a few times. The TCRdb protein, from a much larger clone, departs from this DNA's translation at residue 16, likely by read error; the protein shown derives from the DNA. DNA for the CDR3: TGTGCTCTTGGGTTTCAACCGTCCACAGCGGTACTGAGGGTCTTTAACACCGATAAACTCATCTTT. This gives the protein CALGFQPSTAVLRVFNTDKLIF. V and J are TRDV1 and TRDJ1; D not resolved. The V gene's germline CDR1 is TSWWSYY and CDR2 QGS. Trimming cost V 5 bases and J 0 bases, with 34 bases left between them. CDR3 length: 22 amino acids.

A word on this clone: The protein held in TCRdb is that of a much larger clone and does not match this DNA's translation at residue 11, likely because of a read error; the protein shown is translated from the DNA. This rearrangement joins TRDV1 to TRDJ1, with a tentative D call TRDD3 (5 bases). TCRdb leaves out the J gene; it was filled in here by matching the DNA to germline. CDR1 is TSWWSYY and CDR2 is QGS in the germline V gene. V lost 4 bases, J lost 1 base, and 31 bases lay in between. The CDR3 totals 21 residues. This CDR3 reads CALGAEAVLPAGKEGTDKLIF. CDR3 nucleotide sequence: TGTGCTCTTGGGGCCGAGGCAGTCTTACCCGCTGGGAAAGAGGGCACCGATAAACTCATCTTT.

This clone was seen many times. The genes are TRDV1 and TRDJ1; the match to TRDD3 covers 8 bases. CDR1 and CDR2 from the germline V gene are TSWWSYY and QGS. The trim removed 8 bases at V and 0 bases at J, leaving 17 bases unmatched. The CDR3 runs to 18 residues. The DNA of the CDR3 is TGTGCTCTTTCGCTGACTGGGGGTAAAGTAAGAGACACCGATAAACTCATCTTT. Translation: CALSLTGGKVRDTDKLIF.

This clone was recorded a few times. A read error is likely here: a far larger clone is one base away. Additional DNA sequences in this sample encode the identical CDR3. The chain employs TRDV1 and TRDJ1, with 10 nucleotides matching TRDD3. Here the J gene came from matching the DNA to germline, since TCRdb omits it. Germline V gene data show CDR1 as TSWWSYY and CDR2 as QGS. This CDR3 has 24 amino acids. The CDR3 region is CALGGSLPTTVTGGFKSYTDKLIF. The CDR3 nucleotides read TGCGCTCTTGGTGGATCACTTCCTACGACAGTAACTGGGGGATTCAAATCGTACACCGATAAACTCATCTTT.

On this clone: Only one base separates this from a far larger clonotype, so it likely reflects a read error. The sample contains more than one DNA sequence encoding this CDR3. V gene TRDV2 combines with J gene TRDJ1; 7 bases map to TRDD3. V shed 3 bases, J shed 0 bases, and the junction held 12 bases outside the gene matches. This CDR3 contains 17 residues. CDR1 is GEAIGNYY, CDR2 EKD, per germline. CDR3 region: CACDSYWGNPYTDKLIF. Here the CDR3 DNA reads TGTGCCTGTGACTCGTACTGGGGAAACCCTTACACCGATAAACTCATCTTT.

As to this clone: For this DNA, TCRdb reports the protein of a much larger clone, which diverges at residue 8, most likely from a read error; the protein presented here is translated directly from the DNA. CDR3 nucleotide sequence: TGTGCTCTTGGGGGACCGGGCAGGAACTTCCCCCATAAACTCATCTTT. It codes for CALGGPGRNFPHKLIF. The rearrangement links TRDV1 to TRDJ1, with D maybe TRDD2 (5 bases). No J gene was available from TCRdb, and it was assigned here by a germline match of the DNA. Trimming pared 4 bases from V and 6 bases from J, leaving 21 bases between. Per germline, CDR1 TSWWSYY and CDR2 QGS. The CDR3 consists of 16 residues.